Presented here are 24 T cell receptor beta chains from one specimen sequenced in a study of radiotherapy plus CTLA-4 blockade in lung cancer. Assay used: immunoSEQ multiplex PCR; TCRdb lists only in-frame clones, some missing. The data contain tens of thousands of clones, about 87% of them singletons. This specimen was peripheral blood, taken from a patient treated with radiotherapy plus ipilimumab. The receptors come from a human donor with non-small cell lung cancer that progressed on radiotherapy plus ipilimumab.

The J gene is TRBJ2-1, the V gene TRBV27; TRBD2 matches at 13 bases. This CDR3 is built from 13 residues. V was clipped by 5 bases and J by 10 bases; unmatched bases: 2. Germline V gene data show CDR1 as MNHEY and CDR2 as SMNVEV (reference sequence). CDR3 protein: CASSTSGGGEQFF. Written as DNA, the CDR3 is TGTGCCAGCAGTACTAGCGGGGGGGGCGAGCAGTTCTTC.

This clone was counted once. The chain uses TRBV19 and TRBJ1-5, with a tentative D call TRBD1 (5 bases). The germline gives CDR1 LNHDA, CDR2 SQIVND (reference sequence). This CDR3 contains 15 residues. V lost 6 bases to trimming and J lost 1 base, with 13 bases between them. The CDR3 nucleotides read TGTGCCAGTAGCCCAGGGCAGGTGAGCAATCAGCCCCAGCATTTT. It yields the protein CASSPGQVSNQPQHF.

This clone was seen a handful of times. The chain uses TRBV5-1 and TRBJ2-2, with D unclear. V was pared by 0 bases and J by 4 bases, with 4 bases between. Germline V lookup: CDR1 SGHRS, CDR2 YFSETQ. The CDR3 runs to 13 residues. As DNA, the CDR3 is TGCGCCAGCAGCTTGGGGGGCACCGGGGAGCTGTTTTTT. Amino acid sequence: CASSLGGTGELFF.

This sequence joins TRBV7-2 and TRBJ2-3, with TRBD2 identical over 10 bases. The V gene's germline CDR1 is SGHTA and CDR2 FQGNSA. V shed 0 bases and J 6 bases; nucleotides not matched to a gene: 3. This CDR3 is 15 amino acids long. The chain's CDR3 is CASSLAGLARDTQYF. The CDR3 bases are TGTGCCAGCAGCTTAGCGGGACTAGCGAGGGATACGCAGTATTTT. The whole variable domain, filled in from reference TRBV7-2 and TRBJ2-3, reads GAGVSQSPSNKVTEKGKDVELRCDPISGHTALYWYRQSLGQGLEFLIYFQGNSAPDKSGLPSDRFSAERTGGSVSTLTIQRTQQEDSAVYLCASSLAGLARDTQYFGPGTRLTVL.

J is TRBJ2-1 and V is TRBV29-1, with 8 bases aligning to TRBD1. This CDR3 region has 14 residues. Germline assignment: CDR1 SQVTM and CDR2 ANQGSEA. With 3 bases clipped from V and 7 bases from J, the junction kept 8 bases outside the gene matches. DNA of the CDR3: TGCAGCGTTGATCCTCGTGACAGGGGTAATGAGCAGTTCTTC. The encoded protein is CSVDPRDRGNEQFF.

The rearrangement uses TRBV21-1 and TRBJ1-1. TRBV21-1 is a recognized pseudogene. There are 13 residues in the CDR3. The CDR3 DNA is TGTGCCAGCCGATTAAGGGAACTTGCTGAAGCTTTCTTT. Translation: CASRLRELAEAFF.

V and J are TRBV20-1 and TRBJ2-7; D is possibly TRBD2 (5 bases). Looked up from germline, CDR1 is DFQATT and CDR2 is SNEGSKA (reference sequence). The CDR3 contains 11 residues. V lost 6 bases to trimming and J lost 2 bases, with 8 bases between them. The CDR3 region is CSAGLTYEQYF. The CDR3 nucleotides are TGCAGTGCAGGACTGACCTACGAGCAGTACTTC.

The rearrangement links TRBV7-9 to TRBJ2-1; unclear D gene. Germline V gene lookup returns CDR1 SEHNR and CDR2 FQNEAQ (reference sequence). V dropped 3 bases and J dropped 6 bases, with 12 bases sitting between them. This CDR3 comprises 14 residues. The CDR3: CASSFSAVSNEQFF. The DNA of the CDR3 is TGTGCCAGCAGCTTTTCGGCTGTAAGCAATGAGCAGTTCTTC.

The chain has TRBV6-6 and TRBJ2-2; 9 nucleotides line up with TRBD1. The CDR3 is 15 residues long. J was trimmed by 7 bases and V by 5 bases; bases with no gene match: 8. Looked up from germline, CDR1 is MNHNY and CDR2 is SVGAGI (reference sequence). The CDR3 reads CASSNGQGSVGELFF. The CDR3 DNA is TGTGCCAGCAGTAACGGACAGGGGAGCGTCGGGGAGCTGTTTTTT.

This clone was found once. Within the sample, other DNA sequences also encode this same CDR3. This rearrangement joins TRBV30 to TRBJ1-2, with TRBD1 matching over 7 bases. This CDR3 has 15 amino acids. V was clipped by 3 bases and J by 5 bases; unmatched bases: 12. Germline loops: CDR1 GTSNPN, CDR2 SVGIG (reference sequence). This CDR3 reads CAWRYPTQGNYGYTF. CDR3 sequence (DNA): TGTGCCTGGAGGTACCCCACACAGGGGAATTATGGCTACACCTTC.

This chain connects TRBV7-2 to TRBJ1-3; D is possibly TRBD1 (6 bases). The CDR3 totals 16 residues. The germline V gene has CDR1 SGHTA and CDR2 FQGNSA. V was trimmed by 6 bases and J by 0 bases, leaving 15 bases between them. CDR3 residues: CASRVGQHSSGNTIYF. The CDR3 DNA reads as TGTGCCAGCAGAGTCGGACAGCACAGCTCTGGAAACACCATATATTTT.

This chain connects TRBV19 to TRBJ2-3; 10 bases line up with TRBD2. V was clipped by 0 bases and J by 2 bases; unmatched bases: 5. The germline V gene encodes CDR1 LNHDA and CDR2 SQIVND (reference sequence). The CDR3 consists of 17 residues. DNA for the CDR3: TGTGCCAGTAGTATAGAGTCTAGCGGGAGATACACAGATACGCAGTATTTT. Residues: CASSIESSGRYTDTQYF.

The genes are TRBV5-1 and TRBJ2-7; TRBD1 agrees at 7 bases. This CDR3 has 14 residues. V gave up 3 bases and J gave up 2 bases; unmatched junction bases: 5. The V gene's germline CDR1 is SGHRS and CDR2 YFSETQ. The CDR3, as DNA: TGCGCCAGCAGCTGGGGACAGCCTCCCTACGAGCAGTACTTC. This translates into CASSWGQPPYEQYF. The full variable domain, rest sourced from reference TRBV5-1 and TRBJ2-7, is KAGVTQTPRYLIKTRGQQVTLSCSPISGHRSVSWYQQTPGQGLQFLFEYFSETQRNKGNFPGRFSGRQFSNSRSEMNVSTLELGDSALYLCASSWGQPPYEQYFGPGTRLTVT.

This rearrangement joins TRBV6-1 to TRBJ1-6; 9 bases map to TRBD1. The CDR3 length is 18 residues. The germline V gene has CDR1 MNHNS and CDR2 SASEGT. The V and J ends lost 3 bases and 5 bases, in that order; junction bases with no gene match: 11. CDR3 amino acids: CASSDRTGARGNNSPLHF. The CDR3 nucleotides are TGTGCCAGCAGTGACCGGACAGGGGCGCGAGGAAATAATTCACCCCTCCACTTT.

This chain joins TRBV18 and TRBJ2-7; 8 positions agree with TRBD1. CDR3 length: 14 amino acids. The junction had 7 bases not matched to a gene; V was cut back by 3 bases and J by 6 bases. The germline V gene has CDR1 KGHSH and CDR2 LQKENI. CDR3 sequence: CASSPLTGVGEQYF. CDR3 nucleotide sequence: TGTGCCAGCTCACCCCTGACAGGGGTGGGCGAGCAGTACTTC. Variable domain in full (rest from reference TRBV18 and TRBJ2-7): NAGVMQNPRHLVRRRGQEARLRCSPMKGHSHVYWYRQLPEEGLKFMVYLQKENIIDESGMPKERFSAEFPKEGPSILRIQQVVRGDSAAYFCASSPLTGVGEQYFGPGTRLTVT.

The V call is TRBV2, the J call TRBJ1-1, with D uncertain. Germline V gives CDR1 SNHLY, CDR2 FYNNEI. The V end was cut by 4 bases, the J end by 3 bases, with 12 bases between. This CDR3 contains 14 residues. This chain's CDR3 is CASSAWETDTEAFF. The CDR3 nucleotides read TGTGCCAGCAGTGCCTGGGAGACTGACACTGAAGCTTTCTTT.

The chain couples TRBV7-2 to TRBJ2-1; no reliable D call. Trimming left V 5 bases short and J 2 bases short, with 13 bases between. This CDR3 has 15 amino acids. Germline values: CDR1 SGHTA, CDR2 FQGNSA. The CDR3 reads CASSQLKATYNEQFF. CDR3 DNA: TGTGCCAGCAGCCAATTGAAAGCAACCTACAATGAGCAGTTCTTC.

The gene calls are TRBV7-3 and TRBJ2-7, with 7 bases aligning to TRBD2. V lost 5 bases, J lost 6 bases, and 7 bases stayed unmatched. CDR1 is SGHTA, CDR2 FQGTGA, per germline. This CDR3 is 13 amino acids long. The CDR3 DNA sequence: TGTGCCAGCAGCGACGGGACTACGGGCGAGCAGTACTTC. Residues: CASSDGTTGEQYF.

The DNA of the CDR3 is TGTGCCAGCAGCCCAGGGACTAGCAGCACCGGGGAGCTGTTTTTT. Protein sequence: CASSPGTSSTGELFF. This rearrangement joins TRBV14 to TRBJ2-2; 9 positions match TRBD2. Per the germline V gene, CDR1 is SGHDN and CDR2 is FVKESK. Trimming cost V 4 bases and J 4 bases; bases outside gene matches: 4. This CDR3 region has 15 residues.

About this clone itself: The same CDR3 also results from other DNA sequences found in this sample. This chain links TRBV6-5 with TRBJ2-1; no reliable D call. The germline CDR1 and CDR2 sequences are MNHEY and SVGAGI. Trimming cost V 2 bases and J 0 bases, with 11 bases left between them. The CDR3 has 16 residues. The CDR3 sequence is CASSYRRPSSYNEQFF. As DNA, the CDR3 is TGTGCCAGCAGTTACCGCAGGCCTAGCTCCTACAATGAGCAGTTCTTC.

The chain links TRBV9 to TRBJ2-3, with TRBD2 matching 14 bases. The CDR3 spans 17 residues. Germline CDR1 and CDR2: SGDLS and YYNGEE. V was pared by 4 bases and J by 0 bases, with 4 bases of the junction left unmatched. CDR3 amino acids: CASSPRTSGGSTDTQYF. In nucleotides, the CDR3 is TGTGCCAGCAGCCCCCGGACTAGCGGGGGGAGCACAGATACGCAGTATTTT.

This sequence joins TRBV23-1 and TRBJ1-3; no clear D. TRBV23-1 is treated as an ORF (open reading frame) with a function not yet certain. The CDR3 loop spans 15 amino acids. V was pared by 2 bases and J by 4 bases, with 12 bases between. The DNA of the CDR3 is TGCGCCAGCAGTCAAACCAACGGTGCAGGAAACACCATATATTTT. This codes for CASSQTNGAGNTIYF.

The chain is built from TRBV21-1 and TRBJ1-2. TRBV21-1 has pseudogene status. The CDR3 runs to 15 residues. The CDR3 loop is CASSKALRGYYGYTF. In DNA, the CDR3 is TGTGCCAGCAGCAAAGCGCTTAGAGGGTACTATGGCTACACCTTC.

The CDR3 sequence: CATEAQGSQPQHF. The CDR3 DNA reads as TGTGCCACCGAGGCACAGGGGAGTCAGCCCCAGCATTTT. The chain recombines TRBV19 with TRBJ1-5; TRBD1 agrees at 7 bases. V was pared by 10 bases and J by 6 bases, with 9 bases of the junction left unmatched. Germline CDR1 is LNHDA and CDR2 is SQIVND (reference sequence). The CDR3 is 13 residues long.